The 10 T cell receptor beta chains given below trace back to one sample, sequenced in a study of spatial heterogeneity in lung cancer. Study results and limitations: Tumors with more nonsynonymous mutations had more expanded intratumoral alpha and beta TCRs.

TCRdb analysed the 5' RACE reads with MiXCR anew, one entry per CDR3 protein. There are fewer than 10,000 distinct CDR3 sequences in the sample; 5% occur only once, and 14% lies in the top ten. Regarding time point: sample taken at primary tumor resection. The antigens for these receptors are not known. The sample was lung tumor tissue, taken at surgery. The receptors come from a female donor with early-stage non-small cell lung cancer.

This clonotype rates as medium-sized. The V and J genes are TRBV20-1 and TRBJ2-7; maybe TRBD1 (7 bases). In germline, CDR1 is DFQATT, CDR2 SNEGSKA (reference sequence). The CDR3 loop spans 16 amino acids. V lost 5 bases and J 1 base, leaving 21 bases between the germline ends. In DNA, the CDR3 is TGCAGTGCTCCCTCCCTTAGGCAGGGGGGTTCCTACGAGCAGTACTTC. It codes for CSAPSLRQGGSYEQYF.

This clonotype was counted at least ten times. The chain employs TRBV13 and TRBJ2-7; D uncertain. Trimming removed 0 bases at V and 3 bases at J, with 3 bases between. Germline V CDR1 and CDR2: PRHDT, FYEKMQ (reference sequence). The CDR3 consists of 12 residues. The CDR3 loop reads CASSLGLYEQYF. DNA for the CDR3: TGTGCCAGCAGCTTAGGACTCTACGAGCAGTACTTC.

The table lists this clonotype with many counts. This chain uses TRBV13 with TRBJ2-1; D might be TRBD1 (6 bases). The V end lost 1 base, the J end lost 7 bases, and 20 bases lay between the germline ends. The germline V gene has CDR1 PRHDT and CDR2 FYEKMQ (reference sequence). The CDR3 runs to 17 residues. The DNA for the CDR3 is TGTGCCAGCAGCTTAGTTGTGACGGGACAAATTCTGAATGAGCAGTTCTTC. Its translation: CASSLVVTGQILNEQFF.

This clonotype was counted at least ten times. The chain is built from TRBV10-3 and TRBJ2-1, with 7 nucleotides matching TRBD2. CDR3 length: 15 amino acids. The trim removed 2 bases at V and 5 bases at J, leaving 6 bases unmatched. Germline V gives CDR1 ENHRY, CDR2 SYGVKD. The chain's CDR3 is CAISETSGNDNEQFF. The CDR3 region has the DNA TGTGCCATCAGTGAGACCAGCGGGAATGACAATGAGCAGTTCTTC.

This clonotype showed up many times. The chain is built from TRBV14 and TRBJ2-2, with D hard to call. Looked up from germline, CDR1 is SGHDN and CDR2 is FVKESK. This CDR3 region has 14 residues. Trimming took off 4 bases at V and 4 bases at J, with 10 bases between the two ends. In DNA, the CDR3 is TGTGCCAGCAGCCCCCTTCAACTCACCGGGGAGCTGTTTTTT. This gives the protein CASSPLQLTGELFF. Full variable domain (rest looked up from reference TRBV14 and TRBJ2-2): EAGVTQFPSHSVIEKGQTVTLRCDPISGHDNLYWYRRVMGKEIKFLLHFVKESKQDESGMPNNRFLAERTGGTYSTLKVQPAELEDSGVYFCASSPLQLTGELFFGEGSRLTVL.

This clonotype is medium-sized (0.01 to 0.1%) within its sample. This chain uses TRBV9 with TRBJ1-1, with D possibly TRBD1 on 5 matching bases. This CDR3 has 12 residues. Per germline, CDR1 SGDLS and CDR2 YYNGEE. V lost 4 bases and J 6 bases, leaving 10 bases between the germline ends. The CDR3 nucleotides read TGTGCCAGCAGCCGGGGGGGGGCTGAAGCTTTCTTT. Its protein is CASSRGGAEAFF.

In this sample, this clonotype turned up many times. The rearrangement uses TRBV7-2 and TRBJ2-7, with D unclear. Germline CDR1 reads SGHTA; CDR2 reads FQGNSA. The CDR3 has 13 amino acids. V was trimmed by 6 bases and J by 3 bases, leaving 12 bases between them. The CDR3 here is CASSGQAGYEQYF. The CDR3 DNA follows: TGTGCCAGCAGTGGGCAAGCTGGCTACGAGCAGTACTTC.

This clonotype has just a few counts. The CDR3 protein is CASSLLGQGTPGANVLTF. The CDR3 nucleotides are TGTGCCAGCAGTTTGTTGGGACAGGGGACCCCTGGGGCCAACGTCCTGACTTTC. V is TRBV12-3 or TRBV12-4 and J is TRBJ2-6; 10 bases line up with TRBD1. The CDR3 is made up of 18 amino acids. Trimming at V came to 3 bases and at J to 2 bases, leaving 7 bases not matched to a gene.

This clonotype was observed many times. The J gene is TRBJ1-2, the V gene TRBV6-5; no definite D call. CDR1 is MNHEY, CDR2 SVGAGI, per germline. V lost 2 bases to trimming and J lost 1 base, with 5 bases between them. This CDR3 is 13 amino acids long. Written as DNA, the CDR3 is TGTGCCAGCAGTTACGAGGGTAACTATGGCTACACCTTC. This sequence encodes CASSYEGNYGYTF.

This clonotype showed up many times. CDR3 loop: CASSPPGQECGAFF. The CDR3 coding sequence is TGTGCCAGCTCACCCCCGGGACAGGAATGTGGTGCTTTCTTT. The chain is built from TRBV18 and TRBJ1-1; 8 positions match TRBD1. With V trimmed by 3 bases and J by 11 bases, 11 bases remained unmatched. The CDR3 runs 14 residues. The germline V gene has CDR1 KGHSH and CDR2 LQKENI.